The 16 T cell receptor beta chains given below trace back to one sample, sequenced in a study of identical twins. TCRdb itself ran the 5' RACE reads through MiXCR, one entry per CDR3 protein. The sample contains 350,000 to 450,000 distinct CDR3 sequences, 18% of which appear only once. Input material: naive T cells sorted from blood. Receptors originate from a man in his fifties in good health.

The chain uses TRBV7-8 and TRBJ2-1, with 13 bases lining up with TRBD2. With 5 bases clipped from V and 4 bases from J, the junction kept 5 bases outside the gene matches. Germline CDR1 is SGHVS and CDR2 is FQNEAQ. CDR3 length: 16 amino acids. The DNA of the CDR3 is TGTGCCAGCAGCCCACTAGCGGGAGGGGCGTACAATGAGCAGTTCTTC. As protein: CASSPLAGGAYNEQFF.

The V gene is TRBV6-2 or TRBV6-3, the J gene TRBJ2-3; D may correspond to TRBD1 or TRBD2 (5 bases each). V lost 0 bases and J lost 5, with 15 bases in between. Germline CDR1 reads MNHEY; CDR2 reads SVGEGT. The CDR3 is 16 residues long. The CDR3 nucleotides are TGTGCCAGCAGTTACTCGGGACGGGGTCTTGAAGATACGCAGTATTTT. It is translated as CASSYSGRGLEDTQYF.

The table lists this clonotype with a few counts. The rearrangement joins TRBV20-1 to TRBJ2-1, with 9 nucleotides matching TRBD2. V dropped 0 bases and J dropped 1; count of bases not matched to a gene: 4. In germline, CDR1 is DFQATT, CDR2 SNEGSKA (reference sequence). There are 16 residues in the CDR3. In DNA form, the CDR3 reads TGCAGTGCTAGAGACGGGAGCGGGAGGTCCTACAATGAGCAGTTCTTC. It is translated as CSARDGSGRSYNEQFF.

The rearrangement links TRBV10-3 to TRBJ2-7; 9 positions agree with TRBD1. J was trimmed by 2 bases and V by 6 bases; bases with no gene match: 17. Germline CDR1 and CDR2: ENHRY and SYGVKD. The CDR3 spans 18 residues. The CDR3 nucleotides are TGTGCCATCAGGATAGGCCGGGACAGGGTCTGTGTCACCTACGAGCAGTACTTC. Its protein is CAIRIGRDRVCVTYEQYF.

This clonotype was seen ten or more times. The gene calls are TRBV5-1 and TRBJ2-7; a possible D gene is TRBD1 (5 bases). CDR1 is SGHRS and CDR2 is YFSETQ in the germline V gene. CDR3 length equals 12 residues. V lost 0 bases to trimming and J lost 6 bases, with 7 bases between them. CDR3 in DNA: TGCGCCAGCAGCTTGGTAGGGGCCGAGCAGTACTTC. Translated, it gives CASSLVGAEQYF.

This clonotype was picked up many times. The J gene is TRBJ1-1, the V gene TRBV5-6; D gene uncertain. Germline assignment: CDR1 SGHDT and CDR2 YYEEEE. Trimming took 3 bases from V and 5 from J, leaving 17 bases between them. This CDR3 is 15 amino acids long. The CDR3 nucleotides read TGTGCCAGCAGCTGGGCCCTACCTAAAAGGACTGAAGCTTTCTTT. Its protein is CASSWALPKRTEAFF.

The rearrangement joins TRBV18 to TRBJ2-1; possibly TRBD2 for D (6 bases). Trimming removed 5 bases from V and 8 bases from J, with 16 bases in between. The CDR3 contains 14 residues. Germline V gene sequence: CDR1 KGHSH, CDR2 LQKENI. CDR3 sequence: CASSGRDAPYEQFF. As DNA, the CDR3 is TGTGCCAGCTCAGGGCGGGACGCCCCATATGAGCAGTTCTTC.

This clonotype came up once. This chain joins TRBV7-2 and TRBJ2-7; the match to TRBD2 covers 9 bases. V shed 1 base, J shed 3 bases, and the junction held 7 bases outside the gene matches. Germline V gene lookup returns CDR1 SGHTA and CDR2 FQGNSA. CDR3 length: 16 residues. The CDR3 loop reads CASSLGTGLAYYEQYF. The DNA for the CDR3 is TGTGCCAGCAGCTTAGGAACGGGACTAGCCTACTACGAGCAGTACTTC.

This clonotype appeared a few times. The CDR3 DNA follows: TGCAGTGCTAGCGAGGACAGGGACCGGTGGCCCTACGAGCAGTACTTC. Translating gives CSASEDRDRWPYEQYF. This rearrangement joins TRBV20-1 to TRBJ2-7, with 8 bases fitting TRBD1. With V trimmed by 3 bases and J by 2 bases, 12 bases remained unmatched. Germline CDR1 and CDR2: DFQATT and SNEGSKA (reference sequence). CDR3 length: 16 residues.

The gene calls are TRBV20-1 and TRBJ1-2, with TRBD1 matching over 11 bases. Trimming at V came to 3 bases and at J to 7 bases, leaving 7 bases not matched to a gene. The CDR3 totals 14 residues. Germline-derived CDR1 and CDR2 are DFQATT and SNEGSKA (reference sequence). The chain's CDR3 is CSASGQGAKVGYTF. The CDR3, as DNA: TGCAGTGCTAGCGGACAGGGGGCGAAAGTTGGCTACACCTTC.

The gene calls are TRBV7-9 and TRBJ2-1; 8 nucleotides line up with TRBD2. Germline V gives CDR1 SEHNR, CDR2 FQNEAQ (reference sequence). The CDR3 extends over 15 amino acids. Trimming at V came to 3 bases and at J to 6 bases, leaving 7 bases not matched to a gene. The CDR3 sequence: CASSFASGRPNEQFF. The DNA for the CDR3 is TGTGCCAGCAGCTTTGCTAGCGGGCGACCCAATGAGCAGTTCTTC.

This clonotype was detected only a few times. The chain combines TRBV12-3 or TRBV12-4 with TRBJ2-1; D remains unclear. V was cut by 5 bases and J by 5 bases, with 7 bases left in between. The CDR3 is 12 residues long. The CDR3 DNA follows: TGTGCCAGCAGTATTAACAACAATGAGCAGTTCTTC. This codes for CASSINNNEQFF.

The J gene is TRBJ2-1, the V gene TRBV20-1; 8 bases map to TRBD2. CDR1 is DFQATT, CDR2 SNEGSKA, per germline (reference sequence). V lost 7 bases, J lost 9 bases, and 11 bases stayed unmatched. This CDR3 spans 13 amino acids. The CDR3: CSVRVGGRFEQFF. CDR3 nucleotide sequence: TGCAGTGTCAGAGTGGGCGGGAGGTTTGAGCAGTTCTTC.

For the CDR3, the DNA is TGCAGCGTTGAAGAAGGGGGGACGGGGGAGACCCAGTACTTC. Encoded protein: CSVEEGGTGETQYF. The chain is built from TRBV29-1 and TRBJ2-5; D might be TRBD1 or TRBD2, each matching 6 bases. This CDR3 spans 14 amino acids. Germline loops: CDR1 SQVTM, CDR2 ANQGSEA. V was cut by 0 bases and J by 5 bases, with 13 bases left in between.

This sequence joins TRBV20-1 and TRBJ2-1; maybe TRBD2 (5 bases). The CDR3 spans 14 residues. Germline lookup yields CDR1 DFQATT and CDR2 SNEGSKA (reference sequence). The V end was cut by 0 bases, the J end by 6 bases, with 12 bases between. For the CDR3, the DNA is TGCAGTGCTAGAGATCTTACTAGATCCAATGAGCAGTTCTTC. Amino acids: CSARDLTRSNEQFF.

This clonotype showed up just a few times. The rearrangement joins TRBV6-2 or TRBV6-3 to TRBJ2-3; 12 positions match TRBD2. The CDR3 has 20 amino acids. V trimming: 0 bases; J trimming: 0 bases; junction bases outside the gene matches: 10. From germline, CDR1 is MNHEY and CDR2 SVGEGT. The CDR3 protein is CASSYSVLAGGATSTDTQYF. CDR3 in DNA: TGTGCCAGCAGTTACTCGGTACTAGCGGGGGGTGCTACTAGCACAGATACGCAGTATTTT.